One sample yielded the 6 T cell receptor beta chains listed below, sequenced in a study of blood T cells in healthy people across ages. A second PCR, run for about 7 to 11 cycles, used a sample-barcoded 5' primer plus a J-beta primer mix. Each CDR3 protein gets one entry after TCRdb re-called the 5' RACE reads with MiXCR. In the table there are just under 750,000 distinct CDR3 sequences, 22% of which are singletons. The material sequenced was blood. The receptor source for this set is a man between 70 and 80 years old in good health.

This clonotype was counted a few times. This chain uses TRBV12-3 or TRBV12-4 with TRBJ2-3, with 13 bases lining up with TRBD2. The CDR3 is 16 amino acids. V gave up 8 bases and J gave up 5 bases; unmatched junction bases: 10. CDR3 in DNA: TGTGCCAGCGGACATACGACTAGCGGGAGGCGAGATACGCAGTATTTT. This translates into CASGHTTSGRRDTQYF.

A few counts support this clonotype. The genes are TRBV29-1 and TRBJ2-3; 7 nucleotides align to TRBD2. CDR1 is SQVTM, CDR2 ANQGSEA, per germline. CDR3 size: 14 residues. The ends lost 5 bases at V and 1 base at J; junction bases unmatched: 6. This CDR3 is CSVLKRGRTDTQYF. The CDR3 nucleotides are TGCAGCGTTTTAAAGCGGGGCCGCACAGATACGCAGTATTTT.

This clonotype was counted a few times. The chain has TRBV5-1 and TRBJ2-3; unclear D gene. V lost 0 bases and J 6 bases, leaving 14 bases between the germline ends. The CDR3 extends over 15 amino acids. Looked up from germline, CDR1 is SGHRS and CDR2 is YFSETQ. The DNA for the CDR3 is TGCGCCAGCAGCTTGGGGAACGAGTTTGCGGATACGCAGTATTTT. This encodes CASSLGNEFADTQYF.

This clonotype was seen only once. V gene TRBV3-1 combines with J gene TRBJ2-1; D is uncertain. V lost 4 bases and J lost 10, with 11 bases in between. Germline V gives CDR1 LGHDT, CDR2 YNNKEL (reference sequence). The CDR3 has 12 residues. CDR3 in DNA: TGTGCCAGCAGCCTCACCCCTGGGGAGCAGTTCTTC. It translates to CASSLTPGEQFF.

This clonotype has more than one count but fewer than ten. This sequence joins TRBV14 and TRBJ1-6; D call uncertain. In germline, CDR1 is SGHDN, CDR2 FVKESK. The V gene lost 0 bases and the J gene lost 4 bases, with 7 bases spanning the gap. The CDR3 length is 15 residues. Here the CDR3 reads CASSQDLEYNSPLHF. In DNA form, the CDR3 reads TGTGCCAGCAGCCAAGATTTAGAATATAATTCACCCCTCCACTTT.

This clonotype was observed a few times. V and J are TRBV3-1 and TRBJ2-1; D is uncertain. The J call may not be correct, given that the DNA end is closer to TRBJ2-7. This CDR3 spans 14 amino acids. The germline gives CDR1 LGHDT, CDR2 YNNKEL (reference sequence). The CDR3 nucleotides read TGTGCCAGCAGCCATTCGGCCAGCTCCTACGAGCAGTACGTC. This codes for CASSHSASSYEQYV.